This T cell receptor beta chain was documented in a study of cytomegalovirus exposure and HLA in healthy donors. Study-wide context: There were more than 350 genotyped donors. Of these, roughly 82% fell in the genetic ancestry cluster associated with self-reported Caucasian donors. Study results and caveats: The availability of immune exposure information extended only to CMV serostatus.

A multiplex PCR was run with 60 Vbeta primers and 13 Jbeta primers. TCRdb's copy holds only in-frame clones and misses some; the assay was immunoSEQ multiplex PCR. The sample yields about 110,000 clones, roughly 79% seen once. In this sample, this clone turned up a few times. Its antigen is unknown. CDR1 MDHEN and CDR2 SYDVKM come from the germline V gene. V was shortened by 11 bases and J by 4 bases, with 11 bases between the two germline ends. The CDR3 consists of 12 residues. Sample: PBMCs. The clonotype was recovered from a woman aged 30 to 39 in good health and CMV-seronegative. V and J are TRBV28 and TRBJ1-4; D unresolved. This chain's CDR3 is CAGGGFNEKLFF. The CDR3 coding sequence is TGTGCCGGCGGAGGATTTAATGAAAAACTGTTTTTT.